This T cell receptor (beta chain) was sequenced in a study of blood T cell repertoires in COVID-19. Study details: PBMCs, B-cell-depleted T cells, or T cells provided the cDNA or gDNA that made up the material.

The CDR3 is made up of 16 amino acids. From germline, CDR1 is LGHNT and CDR2 FRNRAP. The V and J ends lost 6 bases and 0 bases respectively, with 15 bases between them. In the authors' workflow: Scientists estimated how many nucleated cells there were by amplifying reference gene primers. Repertoires were generated with immunoSEQ multiplex PCR, while TCRdb's copy carries only in-frame clones and drops some. V, J and clone size are those of that table, while D and trimming were read from the DNA. The sample lists about 120,000 clones, more than 70% occurring once. The sequenced sample was peripheral blood. This TCR derives from a human donor in a cohort sampled during active COVID-19. V gene TRBV12-5 combines with J gene TRBJ1-5; D is ambiguous. In DNA, the CDR3 is TGTGCTAGTGGCCCCTCCGGGAGGTCTAGCAATCAGCCCCAGCATTTT. Protein sequence: CASGPSGRSSNQPQHF. Complete variable domain (other parts from reference TRBV12-5 and TRBJ1-5): DARVTQTPRHKVTEMGQEVTMRCQPILGHNTVFWYRQTMMQGLELLAYFRNRAPLDDSGMPKDRFSAEMPDATLATLKIQPSEPRDSAVYFCASGPSGRSSNQPQHFGDGTRLSIL.